The 12 T cell receptor beta chains below all came from one sample that was sequenced in a study of blood T cell repertoires in COVID-19. Repertoires were generated with immunoSEQ multiplex PCR, while TCRdb's copy carries only in-frame clones and drops some. The sample lists about 110,000 clones, about three quarters occurring once. Sequencing was performed on peripheral blood. Receptors were obtained from a human donor in a cohort sampled during active or convalescent COVID-19.

CDR3 amino acids: CASGRDSNTEAFF. DNA for the CDR3: TGTGCCAGCGGCAGAGACAGTAACACTGAAGCTTTCTTT. This chain joins TRBV6-5 and TRBJ1-1, with D perhaps matching TRBD1 (5 bases). In germline, CDR1 is MNHEY, CDR2 SVGAGI. Between the trimmed V and J ends, which lost 8 bases and 2 bases, there was a span of 12 bases. This CDR3 spans 13 amino acids.

V and J are TRBV24-1 and TRBJ2-1; the match to TRBD2 covers 7 bases. Germline CDR1 KGHDR, CDR2 SFDVKD. V gave up 3 bases and J gave up 9 bases; unmatched junction bases: 4. The length of the CDR3 is 13 residues. The CDR3 DNA is TGTGCCACCAGTGATCCCGGGAGGCGTGAGCAGTTCTTC. Translated: CATSDPGRREQFF.

The rearrangement joins TRBV29-1 to TRBJ2-3, with 7 bases that match TRBD1. The V and J ends lost 7 bases and 0 bases, in that order; junction bases with no gene match: 7. Germline V gives CDR1 SQVTM, CDR2 ANQGSEA. This CDR3 region has 14 residues. The DNA for the CDR3 is TGCAGCGGCCAACAGGGGCTTAGCACAGATACGCAGTATTTT. Translation: CSGQQGLSTDTQYF.

The chain links TRBV4-3 to TRBJ1-1, with no clear D. Germline lookup yields CDR1 LGHNA and CDR2 YSLEER. This CDR3 comprises 14 residues. V was pared by 0 bases and J by 1 base, with 6 bases between. In DNA, the CDR3 is TGCGCCAGCAGCCAAGATAGCGGGAACACTGAAGCTTTCTTT. Translation: CASSQDSGNTEAFF.

The chain carries TRBV6-2 or TRBV6-3 and TRBJ1-5; possibly TRBD1 for D (5 bases). Trimming removed 6 bases at V and 3 bases at J, with 15 bases between. The germline gives CDR1 MNHEY, CDR2 SVGEGT. The CDR3 runs to 15 residues. This CDR3 reads CASSHGGVDNQPQHF. For the CDR3, the DNA is TGTGCCAGCAGCCACGGGGGGGTTGACAATCAGCCCCAGCATTTT.

The V and J genes are TRBV6-2 or TRBV6-3 and TRBJ2-1, with 9 bases matching TRBD2. The CDR3 length is 19 residues. V trimming: 5 bases; J trimming: 3 bases; junction bases outside the gene matches: 17. Per germline, CDR1 MNHEY and CDR2 SVGEGT. The CDR3, as DNA: TGTGCCAGCAGTGGAGGCCGCCTAGCGGGGAGGATCCACTACAATGAGCAGTTCTTC. This encodes CASSGGRLAGRIHYNEQFF.

The J gene is TRBJ1-4, the V gene TRBV28, with TRBD1 matching 8 bases. V was pared by 2 bases and J by 0 bases, with 5 bases of the junction left unmatched. The CDR3 contains 17 residues. Germline lookup yields CDR1 MDHEN and CDR2 SYDVKM. For the CDR3, the DNA is TGTGCCAGCAGTTTAGACAGGGGAGTCCCAACTAATGAAAAACTGTTTTTT. Translated, it gives CASSLDRGVPTNEKLFF.

As concerns this clone: The junction does not match germline at one end; this may be a read error. The CDR3 loop reads CASSSTPKTGTF. The CDR3 DNA sequence: TGTGCCAGCAGTTCTACTCCCAAGACAGGGACCTTC. This rearrangement joins TRBV2 to TRBJ2-7, with 7 bases identical to TRBD1. The CDR3 sequence is 12 residues long. Germline loops: CDR1 SNHLY, CDR2 FYNNEI.

The count of this clone is one. The genes are TRBV5-6 and TRBJ1-2, with 9 bases that match TRBD1. The CDR3 consists of 15 residues. The germline V gene has CDR1 SGHDT and CDR2 YYEEEE. The V and J ends lost 4 bases and 4 bases, in that order; junction bases with no gene match: 8. The CDR3 loop reads CASSPHGTGPYGYTF. As DNA, the CDR3 is TGTGCCAGCAGCCCGCATGGGACAGGGCCCTATGGCTACACCTTC. The whole variable domain, filled in from reference TRBV5-6 and TRBJ1-2, reads DAGVTQSPTHLIKTRGQQVTLRCSPKSGHDTVSWYQQALGQGPQFIFQYYEEEERQRGNFPDRFSGHQFPNYSSELNVNALLLGDSALYLCASSPHGTGPYGYTFGSGTRLTVV.

This chain links TRBV7-8 with TRBJ2-7; 7 positions match TRBD1. The CDR3 consists of 16 residues. V lost 1 base to trimming and J lost 5 bases; unmatched junction nucleotides: 11. The germline CDR1 and CDR2 sequences are SGHVS and FQNEAQ. In nucleotides, the CDR3 is TGTGCCAGCAGCTTAGATGGTGAACGGGACAGTCACGAGCAGTACTTC. Protein sequence: CASSLDGERDSHEQYF.

This rearrangement joins TRBV6-6 to TRBJ1-5; D is unclear. The CDR3 sequence is 15 residues long. V was shortened by 0 bases and J by 2 bases, with 8 bases between the two germline ends. The germline gives CDR1 MNHNY, CDR2 SVGAGI (reference sequence). The CDR3, as DNA: TGTGCCAGCAGTTACTCTCCCGGGGGCAATCAGCCCCAGCATTTT. It is translated as CASSYSPGGNQPQHF.

The chain links TRBV6-5 to TRBJ1-3; D call uncertain. Germline V gene sequence: CDR1 MNHEY, CDR2 SVGAGI. The CDR3 is 14 amino acids. Between the trimmed V and J ends, which lost 7 bases and 1 base, there was a span of 11 bases. As DNA, the CDR3 is TGTGCCAGCATAGCGACGGGGTCTGGAAACACCATATATTTT. It is translated as CASIATGSGNTIYF.